In this sample, the clone carrying this T cell receptor (beta chain) turned up a few times. The antigen is unknown. The record originates from a study of cytomegalovirus exposure and HLA in healthy donors. On the study more broadly: Early on, a data release was issued that held 80 million or so unique TCRs from HLA-typed donors.

Looked up from germline, CDR1 is PRHDT and CDR2 is FYEKMQ (reference sequence). There are 14 residues in the CDR3. V lost 3 bases and J 0 bases, leaving 3 bases between the germline ends. Study-wide results and limits: After further analysis at a later stage, 16,951 TCR beta sequences were associated with HLA alleles at 0.05 false discovery rate. Analysis was carried out at a later point, and it linked a missense DCLRE1C variant to TCR beta V- and J-gene trimming.

Primers for the PCR totalled 60 Vbeta and 13 Jbeta. TCRdb's copy holds only in-frame clones and misses some; the assay was immunoSEQ multiplex PCR. Of around 130,000 clones listed, 75% to 85% are singletons. The chain uses TRBV13 and TRBJ1-6; D remains unclear. The clonotype originates from a man aged 45-65 years in good health and CMV-seronegative. Sequencing was done on a sample of PBMCs. The CDR3 DNA follows: TGTGCCAGCAGCTTCGGCTCCTATAATTCACCCCTCCACTTT. Its translation is CASSFGSYNSPLHF.